Given below is one TCR beta chain in context. The PCR was carried out with 60 Vbeta primers and 13 Jbeta primers. This table comes from immunoSEQ multiplex PCR, and its TCRdb copy is limited to in-frame clones, with some not included. The sample has roughly 96,000 clones, under 85% seen once. The sample comes from a study of cytomegalovirus exposure and HLA in healthy donors. V gave up 5 bases and J gave up 4 bases, with 9 bases separating them. Germline CDR1 MNHEY, CDR2 SMNVEV (reference sequence). The CDR3 covers 13 residues. What was sequenced was PBMCs. This receptor was identified in a female donor in good health and CMV-seropositive. This chain uses TRBV27 with TRBJ1-5, with a weak D call TRBD1 (6 bases). CDR3 DNA: TGTGCCAGCAGTCTCGACAGGAATCAGCCCCAGCATTTT. Its translation: CASSLDRNQPQHF.